A selection of T cell receptor beta chains follows, all from one sample in a study of response to subunit inactivated influenza vaccine. TCRdb reprocessed the RT-PCR reads via MiXCR and lists one record per CDR3 protein. Of almost 250,000 distinct CDR3 sequences listed, more than 9% are singletons. The sequencing here drew on non-naive T cells sorted from PBMCs, taken less than 15 days before vaccination. The receptors were gathered from a man aged 45-65 years who received an inactivated influenza vaccine. Each CDR3 is given without its conserved first and last residue. D genes are given only for firm matches. Part of the rows lack a size; the others show once, few, many or a class for expanded clones.

cdr3_aa	d_call	clone_size	v_call
SGERGGYGRGYEQY	TRBD2	NA	TRBV20-1
SARDPGTVADTQY	NA	NA	TRBV20-1
ASTWQARGELF	NA	many	TRBV6-2/TRBV6-3
ASSALRQPQH	NA	NA	TRBV28
ASSLELTEAF	NA	NA	TRBV7-9
ASRRGLSTHEQY	NA	few	TRBV2
ASSPRDTVYGYT	NA	few	TRBV5-5
ASSRAGGDRETQY	NA	few	TRBV27
ASRIDPNEKLF	NA	many	TRBV5-1
ASSWASGTHTLIQETQY	TRBD2	NA	TRBV6-2/TRBV6-3
ASNQYNEQF	NA	many	TRBV12-3/TRBV12-4
ASSAIRGATDTQY	NA	NA	TRBV11-2
ASSFLRPNNSPLH	NA	few	TRBV28
ASSPDGGSNEQF	NA	many	TRBV5-1
ASGLDAEQF	TRBD2	NA	TRBV9
ASSPSWGARRTGELF	NA	few	TRBV6-1
ASSLKVDYGYT	NA	NA	TRBV28
ASSTFPGTEQY	NA	few	TRBV6-1
ASSARGPFQETQY	NA	NA	TRBV9
ASSLTVSPGELF	NA	few	TRBV12-3/TRBV12-4
SVSGTSVADTQY	TRBD2	many	TRBV29-1
ASSEEVRGAGT	TRBD1	few	TRBV6-1
AWRRGSSGYT	NA	NA	TRBV30
ASRQLAGGQEQY	TRBD2	NA	TRBV6-2/TRBV6-3
ASTDSLNQPQH	NA	NA	TRBV6-2/TRBV6-3
ASSGSAGASITGELF	TRBD2	many	TRBV6-1
ASGGLAASTDTQY	TRBD2	few	TRBV25-1
ASSQAGANQPQH	NA	NA	TRBV4-1
ASSLRGRQY	NA	NA	TRBV2
ASSARHGRETQY	NA	many	TRBV9
ASSLGTGGVYSPLH	TRBD1	many	TRBV12-3/TRBV12-4
ASSSGTAFQETQY	TRBD1	many	TRBV5-1
ASSQDYLGATYGYT	NA	few	TRBV4-3
ASRTGGTEAF	TRBD1	many	TRBV12-3/TRBV12-4
ASSSVTRAYNEQF	NA	few	TRBV5-1